A single sample is the source of the 10 T cell receptor beta chains below, sequenced in a study of human T cells and chemical hapten exposure. The sample's time point: patch test 3, about 24 weeks after DPC sensitization. Treatment in this sample: therapeutic diphenylcyclopropenone sensitization with weekly scalp DPC. TCRdb re-analysed the RACE reads in MiXCR, keeping a single row per CDR3 protein. The sample includes some 97,000 distinct CDR3 sequences, roughly 27% of them seen just once. Sequences were derived from whole blood, sampled in connection with sensitization to the hapten diphenylcyclopropenone (DPC). Receptors were obtained from a man aged 35 to 55 with alopecia areata. Some clones in this sample may be carry-over from other donors' samples.

This clonotype showed up many times. The chain joins TRBV29-1 to TRBJ2-1; D may correspond to TRBD1 or TRBD2 (6 bases each). The V end was cut by 7 bases, the J end by 4 bases, with 11 bases between. Germline V gene sequence: CDR1 SQVTM, CDR2 ANQGSEA. This CDR3 region has 12 residues. CDR3 residues: CSATGTYNEQFF. The CDR3 bases are TGCAGCGCAACAGGGACTTACAATGAGCAGTTCTTC.

The J gene is TRBJ1-1, the V gene TRBV6-2 or TRBV6-3, with TRBD1 as a possible D gene (6 bases). The germline V and J ends were trimmed by 4 bases and 0 bases, with 21 bases remaining between them. The germline V gene encodes CDR1 MNHEY and CDR2 SVGEGT. The CDR3 covers 18 residues. CDR3 residues: CASSWEPGTTGVNTEAFF. The CDR3 DNA reads TGTGCCAGCAGTTGGGAACCCGGGACAACGGGAGTGAACACTGAAGCTTTCTTT.

The chain has TRBV20-1 and TRBJ2-7, with a possible D match to TRBD1 (5 bases). The CDR3 has 14 residues. V was trimmed by 1 base and J by 2 bases, leaving 12 bases between them. The V gene's germline CDR1 is DFQATT and CDR2 SNEGSKA (reference sequence). As DNA, the CDR3 is TGCAGTGCTAGAGGGGCAGGGCCCCCCTACGAGCAGTACTTC. Translated: CSARGAGPPYEQYF.

This clonotype has only a few counts. V is TRBV6-1 and J is TRBJ1-2, with D uncertain. This CDR3 region has 18 residues. Trimming cost V 1 base and J 1 base, with 19 bases left between them. CDR1 is MNHNS, CDR2 SASEGT, per germline. The DNA of the CDR3 is TGTGCCAGCAGTGAAGGTGTGGGCGGAACCCTAATTAACTATGGCTACACCTTC. It translates to CASSEGVGGTLINYGYTF.

This clonotype occurred a few times. This chain connects TRBV7-9 to TRBJ2-4; perhaps TRBD1 as D (6 bases). Trimming stripped 0 bases from V and 3 bases from J, with 9 bases between. This CDR3 has 15 residues. Germline CDR1 is SEHNR and CDR2 is FQNEAQ (reference sequence). CDR3 region: CASSLARDNKNIQYF. CDR3 nucleotides: TGTGCCAGCAGCTTAGCACGGGACAACAAAAACATTCAGTACTTC.

This clonotype occurred a few times. The chain links TRBV9 to TRBJ2-1; D uncertain. Germline assignment: CDR1 SGDLS and CDR2 YYNGEE. The CDR3 is 15 amino acids. V lost 0 bases and J 4 bases, leaving 11 bases between the germline ends. This CDR3 reads CASSVGGGSYNEQFF. The CDR3 DNA follows: TGTGCCAGCAGCGTAGGAGGCGGCAGTTACAATGAGCAGTTCTTC.

This clonotype was detected ten times or more. This chain connects TRBV28 to TRBJ1-1; D is unresolved. The germline V gene has CDR1 MDHEN and CDR2 SYDVKM. This CDR3 comprises 11 residues. V lost 2 bases and J lost 6, with 4 bases in between. The CDR3 spells CASSLGPEAFF. The CDR3 nucleotides are TGTGCCAGCAGTTTAGGACCTGAAGCTTTCTTT. The full variable domain, completed using reference TRBV28 and TRBJ1-1, is DVKVTQSSRYLVKRTGEKVFLECVQDMDHENMFWYRQDPGLGLRLIYFSYDVKMKEKGDIPEGYSVSREKKERFSLILESASTNQTSMYLCASSLGPEAFFGQGTRLTVV.

There are a few counts of this clonotype. The chain recombines TRBV10-3 with TRBJ2-5; unclear D gene. The CDR3 runs 13 residues. The V and J ends lost 1 base and 1 base respectively, with 4 bases between them. CDR1 and CDR2 (germline): ENHRY, SYGVKD. The CDR3 protein is CAISEFSQETQYF. The CDR3, as DNA: TGTGCCATCAGTGAGTTCAGCCAAGAGACCCAGTACTTC.

This chain uses TRBV20-1 with TRBJ2-5; 9 nucleotides match TRBD2. The V gene end was trimmed by 7 bases and the J gene end by 4 bases; junction bases not matched to a gene: 4. Germline-derived CDR1 and CDR2 are DFQATT and SNEGSKA (reference sequence). CDR3 length: 12 amino acids. CDR3 in amino acids: CSGGGGRETQYF. DNA for the CDR3: TGCAGTGGCGGGGGGGGCCGAGAGACCCAGTACTTC.

In its sample, this clonotype was seen a few times. The gene calls are TRBV4-2 and TRBJ1-1; 8 bases are shared with TRBD1. Germline CDR1 is LGHNA and CDR2 is YNFKEQ. The trim removed 2 bases at V and 4 bases at J, leaving 3 bases unmatched. This CDR3 is 14 amino acids long. CDR3 in DNA: TGTGCCAGCAGCCAACTCGGACAGGGCACTGAAGCTTTCTTT. Residues: CASSQLGQGTEAFF.